A single sample is the source of the 12 T cell receptor beta chains below, sequenced in a study of T cell clonotyping in hematopoietic cell transplantation. As to time point: recipient sample about 28 days before transplant, after cytoreduction. Profiling relied on immunoSEQ multiplex PCR, and the TCRdb table lists in-frame clones only, not all of them. The sample records about 3,300 clones, under 97% being singletons. This specimen consisted of peripheral blood mononuclear cells, obtained before stem cell transplant. Receptors originate from a woman aged 50 to 65 with chronic myeloid leukemia. Some clones in this sample may be carry-over from other donors' samples.

The genes are TRBV27 and TRBJ2-1; 13 positions match TRBD2. The trim removed 1 base at V and 7 bases at J, leaving 7 bases unmatched. This CDR3 comprises 17 residues. From germline, CDR1 is MNHEY and CDR2 SMNVEV (reference sequence). The chain's CDR3 is CASSLFRTSGRGNEQFF. As DNA, the CDR3 is TGTGCCAGCAGTTTATTTCGGACTAGCGGGAGAGGGAATGAGCAGTTCTTC.

This clone was counted once. The rearrangement uses TRBV9 and TRBJ1-2, with TRBD1 identical over 7 bases. This CDR3 has 15 amino acids. Germline CDR1 reads SGDLS; CDR2 reads YYNGEE. Trimming removed 0 bases from V and 6 bases from J; junction bases left unmatched: 8. The CDR3 coding sequence is TGTGCCAGCAGCGTAGGTGCGACAGGGTTTAATGGCTACACCTTC. This gives the protein CASSVGATGFNGYTF.

This clone was seen just once. This chain links TRBV2 with TRBJ1-5; TRBD1 might be the D (6 bases). This CDR3 comprises 13 residues. Germline V gene data show CDR1 as SNHLY and CDR2 as FYNNEI. Deletions cut 7 bases from V and 9 bases from J, with 16 bases between. Here the CDR3 reads CASKQGARVPQHF. The CDR3 DNA reads as TGTGCCAGCAAACAGGGTGCTAGGGTGCCCCAGCATTTT.

V usage is TRBV19 and J usage is TRBJ1-3; perhaps TRBD1 as D (5 bases). V was trimmed by 3 bases and J by 0 bases, leaving 12 bases between them. Germline V CDR1 and CDR2: LNHDA, SQIVND (reference sequence). The CDR3 is made up of 16 amino acids. The CDR3: CASSIDSDNSGNTIYF. The CDR3 region has the DNA TGTGCCAGTAGTATCGACAGCGACAACTCTGGAAACACCATATATTTT.

The V and J genes are TRBV9 and TRBJ1-2; tentative D call: TRBD1 (5 bases). V lost 0 bases and J 5 bases, leaving 14 bases between the germline ends. Germline V gives CDR1 SGDLS, CDR2 YYNGEE. The CDR3 is made up of 15 amino acids. CDR3 nucleotide sequence: TGTGCCAGCAGCGTAGCTGGGACGGGAACTTATGGCTACACCTTC. Amino acids: CASSVAGTGTYGYTF.

V gene TRBV5-8 combines with J gene TRBJ2-7; D is uncertain. The V and J ends lost 3 bases and 2 bases respectively, with 12 bases between them. Germline V gene data show CDR1 as SGHTS and CDR2 as YDEGEE. The CDR3 runs to 14 residues. The CDR3 loop reads CASSSDGSPYEQYF. The CDR3 DNA reads TGTGCCAGCAGCTCGGACGGTTCCCCCTACGAGCAGTACTTC.

V usage is TRBV7-3 and J usage is TRBJ1-2; D gene unclear. CDR1 and CDR2 (germline): SGHTA, FQGTGA. The V end lost 5 bases, the J end lost 7 bases, and 17 bases lay between the germline ends. This CDR3 has 14 residues. In DNA, the CDR3 is TGTGCCAGCAGCCCTCAACCGGGCCCTTCTGGCTACACCTTC. Residues: CASSPQPGPSGYTF.

The V gene is TRBV19, the J gene TRBJ1-4; TRBD1 agrees at 11 bases. Germline-derived CDR1 and CDR2 are LNHDA and SQIVND (reference sequence). This CDR3 has 15 amino acids. The V segment lost 4 bases and the J segment 7 bases; nucleotides outside the gene matches: 5. The CDR3 nucleotides read TGTGCCAGTAGTACGCCGGACAGGGGGCGTGAAAAACTGTTTTTT. It codes for CASSTPDRGREKLFF.

The chain recombines TRBV7-8 with TRBJ2-5; 9 nucleotides agree with TRBD1. The ends lost 5 bases at V and 5 bases at J; junction bases unmatched: 12. From germline, CDR1 is SGHVS and CDR2 FQNEAQ. This CDR3 is built from 16 residues. The CDR3 region is CASSTSGTGIRETQYF. CDR3 DNA: TGTGCCAGCAGCACCTCCGGGACAGGGATCCGGGAGACCCAGTACTTC.

The rearrangement links TRBV5-1 to TRBJ2-5; D is undetermined. V was pared by 1 base and J by 2 bases, with 6 bases between. The CDR3 is made up of 13 amino acids. CDR1 and CDR2 (germline): SGHRS, YFSETQ. Here the CDR3 DNA reads TGCGCCAGCAGCTTGCGCTCTCAAGAGACCCAGTACTTC. It encodes CASSLRSQETQYF.

The chain has TRBV30 and TRBJ1-5; D might be TRBD1 (5 bases). CDR1 and CDR2 (germline): GTSNPN, SVGIG (reference sequence). This CDR3 region has 13 residues. Trimming cost V 1 base and J 4 bases, with 8 bases left between them. In DNA form, the CDR3 reads TGTGCCTGGAGTGGGTCAGGGAATCAGCCCCAGCATTTT. It is translated as CAWSGSGNQPQHF.

The V gene is TRBV4-1, the J gene TRBJ2-5; 10 bases align to TRBD2. The J call is uncertain, as TRBJ2-7 better fits the DNA end. This CDR3 has 15 residues. The germline V gene encodes CDR1 MGHRA and CDR2 YSYEKL. The CDR3 sequence: CASSEREGFSYEQYF. The CDR3 bases are TGCGCCAGCAGTGAGCGGGAGGGGTTCTCCTACGAGCAGTACTTC.